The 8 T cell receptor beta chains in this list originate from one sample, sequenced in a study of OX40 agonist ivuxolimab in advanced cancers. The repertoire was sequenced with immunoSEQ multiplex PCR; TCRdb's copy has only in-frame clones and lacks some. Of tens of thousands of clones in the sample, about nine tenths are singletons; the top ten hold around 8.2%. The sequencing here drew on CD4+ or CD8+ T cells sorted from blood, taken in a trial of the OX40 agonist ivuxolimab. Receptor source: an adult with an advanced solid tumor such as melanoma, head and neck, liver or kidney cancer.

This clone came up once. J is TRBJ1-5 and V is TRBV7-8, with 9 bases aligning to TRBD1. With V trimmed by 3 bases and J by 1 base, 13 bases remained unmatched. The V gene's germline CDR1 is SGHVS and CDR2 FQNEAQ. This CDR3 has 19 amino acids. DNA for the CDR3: TGTGCCAGCAGCTTGGGGACAGGGCAGGGGTCGGGGAGCAATCAGCCCCAGCATTTT. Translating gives CASSLGTGQGSGSNQPQHF.

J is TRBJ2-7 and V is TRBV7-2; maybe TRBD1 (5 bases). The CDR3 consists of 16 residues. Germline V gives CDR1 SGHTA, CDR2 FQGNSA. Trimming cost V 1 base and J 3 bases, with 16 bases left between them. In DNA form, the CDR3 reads TGTGCCAGCAGCTTAGGGGTTAGGACCCAGGGCTACGAGCAGTACTTC. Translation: CASSLGVRTQGYEQYF.

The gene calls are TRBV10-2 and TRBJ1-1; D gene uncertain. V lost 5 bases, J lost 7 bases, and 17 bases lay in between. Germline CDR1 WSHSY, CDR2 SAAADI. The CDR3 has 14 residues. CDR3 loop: CASSFGIDILEAFF. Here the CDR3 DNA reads TGCGCCAGCAGTTTCGGGATCGACATTCTTGAAGCTTTCTTT.

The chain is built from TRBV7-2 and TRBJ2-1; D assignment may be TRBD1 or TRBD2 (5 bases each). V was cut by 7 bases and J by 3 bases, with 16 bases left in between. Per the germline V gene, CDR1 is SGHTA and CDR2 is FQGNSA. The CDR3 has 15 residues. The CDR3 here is CASTLGDLSYNEQFF. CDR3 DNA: TGTGCCAGCACCCTTGGGGACCTGAGCTACAATGAGCAGTTCTTC.

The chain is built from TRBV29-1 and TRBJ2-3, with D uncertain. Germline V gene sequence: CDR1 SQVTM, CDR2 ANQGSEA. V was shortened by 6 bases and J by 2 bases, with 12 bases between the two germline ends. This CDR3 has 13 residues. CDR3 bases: TGCAGCGTCAGTCCCAAGCCCACAGATACGCAGTATTTT. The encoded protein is CSVSPKPTDTQYF.

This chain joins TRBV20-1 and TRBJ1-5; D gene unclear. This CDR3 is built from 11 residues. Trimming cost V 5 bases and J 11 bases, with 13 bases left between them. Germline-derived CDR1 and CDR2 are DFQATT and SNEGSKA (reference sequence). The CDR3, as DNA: TGCAGTGCTCGTTTAACCCAGGCCCAGCATTTT. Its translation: CSARLTQAQHF.

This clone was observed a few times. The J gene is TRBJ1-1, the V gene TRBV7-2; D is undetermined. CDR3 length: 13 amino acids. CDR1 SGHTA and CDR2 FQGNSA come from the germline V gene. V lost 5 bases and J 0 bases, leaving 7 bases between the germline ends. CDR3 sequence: CASSLSMNTEAFF. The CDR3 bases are TGTGCCAGCAGCCTCAGCATGAACACTGAAGCTTTCTTT. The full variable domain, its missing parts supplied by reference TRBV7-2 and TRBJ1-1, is GAGVSQSPSNKVTEKGKDVELRCDPISGHTALYWYRQSLGQGLEFLIYFQGNSAPDKSGLPSDRFSAERTGGSVSTLTIQRTQQEDSAVYLCASSLSMNTEAFFGQGTRLTVV.

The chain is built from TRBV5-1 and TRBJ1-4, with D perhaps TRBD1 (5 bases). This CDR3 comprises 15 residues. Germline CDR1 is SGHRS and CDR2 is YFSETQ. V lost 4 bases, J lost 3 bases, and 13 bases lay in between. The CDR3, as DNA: TGCGCCAGCAGCGATCAGGGTAGCGCTAATGAAAAACTGTTTTTT. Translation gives CASSDQGSANEKLFF.